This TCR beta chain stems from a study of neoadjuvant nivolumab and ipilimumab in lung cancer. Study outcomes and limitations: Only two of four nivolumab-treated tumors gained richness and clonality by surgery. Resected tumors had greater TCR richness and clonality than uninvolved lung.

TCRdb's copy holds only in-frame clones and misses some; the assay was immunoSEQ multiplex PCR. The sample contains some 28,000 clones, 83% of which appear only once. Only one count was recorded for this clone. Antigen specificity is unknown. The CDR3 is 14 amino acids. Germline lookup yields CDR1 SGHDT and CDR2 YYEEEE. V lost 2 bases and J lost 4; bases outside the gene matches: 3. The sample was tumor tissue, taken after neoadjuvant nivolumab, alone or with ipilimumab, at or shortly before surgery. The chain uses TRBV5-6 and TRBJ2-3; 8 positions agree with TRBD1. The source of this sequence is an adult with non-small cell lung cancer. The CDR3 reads CASSFGQGADTQYF. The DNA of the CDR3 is TGTGCCAGCAGCTTCGGACAGGGAGCAGATACGCAGTATTTT.